The 21 T cell receptor beta chains presented below share a single source sample, sequenced in a study of PD-L1 blockade in urothelial cancer. Time point meaning: pretreatment peripheral blood. Assay: immunoSEQ multiplex PCR; the TCRdb copy retains only in-frame clones and omits some. The table has about 87,000 clones, 84% seen once; the top ten hold more than 2%. The sample in question was PBMCs, obtained around atezolizumab (anti-PD-L1) treatment. These receptors were taken from a man aged 55 to 70 with urothelial cancer.

The V gene is TRBV6-1, the J gene TRBJ1-5, with a tentative D call TRBD1 (6 bases). The CDR3 extends over 12 amino acids. Trimming took off 6 bases at V and 8 bases at J, with 11 bases between the two ends. Germline lookup yields CDR1 MNHNS and CDR2 SASEGT. The CDR3 here is CASRGGWEPQHF. The CDR3 nucleotides read TGTGCCAGCAGAGGGGGTTGGGAGCCCCAGCATTTT.

The V and J genes are TRBV28 and TRBJ2-2; no definite D call. V was cut by 6 bases and J by 2 bases, with 7 bases left in between. This CDR3 region has 13 residues. Looked up from germline, CDR1 is MDHEN and CDR2 is SYDVKM. Written as DNA, the CDR3 is TGTGCCAGCAGCCCCCTCAACACCGGGGAGCTGTTTTTT. The encoded protein is CASSPLNTGELFF.

This clone appeared once. The chain links TRBV5-1 to TRBJ1-2; no clear D gene. This CDR3 is built from 14 residues. CDR1 is SGHRS, CDR2 YFSETQ, per germline. The V and J ends lost 1 base and 3 bases respectively, with 10 bases between them. CDR3 in DNA: TGCGCCAGCAGCTTGTCAGGTTCCGACTATGGCTACACCTTC. This translates into CASSLSGSDYGYTF.

The chain links TRBV13 to TRBJ2-6; D perhaps matches TRBD1 (5 bases). CDR1 is PRHDT and CDR2 is FYEKMQ in the germline V gene (reference sequence). The CDR3 has 16 amino acids. Trimming took off 5 bases at V and 0 bases at J, with 11 bases between the two ends. The CDR3 DNA follows: TGTGCCAGCAGCATTAGAACAGGCTCTGGGGCCAACGTCCTGACTTTC. Its translation is CASSIRTGSGANVLTF.

The chain couples TRBV12-5 to TRBJ1-5; D is perhaps TRBD1 (5 bases). This CDR3 is built from 13 residues. Trimming removed 11 bases at V and 0 bases at J, with 11 bases between. Germline lookup yields CDR1 LGHNT and CDR2 FRNRAP. CDR3 in DNA: TGTGCTTCCAGGGAAAATAGCAATCAGCCCCAGCATTTT. Protein sequence: CASRENSNQPQHF.

CDR3 protein: CASSPRATNEKLFF. The CDR3 DNA reads as TGTGCCAGCAGCCCACGGGCAACTAATGAAAAACTGTTTTTT. V gene TRBV9 combines with J gene TRBJ1-4; D gene ambiguous. CDR3 size: 14 residues. V was clipped by 4 bases and J by 0 bases, with 7 bases between them. Germline CDR1 and CDR2: SGDLS and YYNGEE.

The gene calls are TRBV9 and TRBJ1-1, with D uncertain. The V and J ends lost 4 bases and 5 bases respectively, with 15 bases between them. The CDR3 runs to 14 residues. Germline CDR1 is SGDLS and CDR2 is YYNGEE. CDR3 sequence reads: CASSPTPVETEAFF. In DNA, the CDR3 is TGTGCCAGCAGCCCCACACCGGTGGAGACTGAAGCTTTCTTT.

This rearrangement joins TRBV7-3 to TRBJ1-2, with 7 bases lining up with TRBD1. CDR1 and CDR2 (germline): SGHTA, FQGTGA. The CDR3 is made up of 13 amino acids. J was trimmed by 2 bases and V by 6 bases; bases with no gene match: 3. As DNA, the CDR3 is TGTGCCAGCAGTACGGGACAGAACTATGGCTACACCTTC. Amino acids: CASSTGQNYGYTF.

This clone was seen a few times. This chain links TRBV28 with TRBJ1-5; 7 bases agree with TRBD1. CDR3 length: 14 residues. Germline CDR1 MDHEN, CDR2 SYDVKM. The V and J ends lost 7 bases and 2 bases, in that order; junction bases with no gene match: 5. CDR3 protein: CASKTGSGNQPQHF. CDR3 DNA: TGTGCCAGCAAGACAGGGTCGGGCAATCAGCCCCAGCATTTT.

The chain recombines TRBV6-5 with TRBJ1-6, with TRBD1 as a possible D gene (5 bases). CDR3 size: 14 residues. The germline V gene encodes CDR1 MNHEY and CDR2 SVGAGI. V was clipped by 3 bases and J by 10 bases, with 13 bases between them. The CDR3 sequence is CASSYQGGGSPLHF. The CDR3 bases are TGTGCCAGCAGTTATCAGGGCGGAGGGTCACCCCTCCACTTT.

The chain employs TRBV10-3 and TRBJ1-2, with D unclear. The V gene lost 5 bases and the J gene lost 0 bases, with 10 bases spanning the gap. The CDR3 has 14 amino acids. Germline CDR1 ENHRY, CDR2 SYGVKD. CDR3 bases: TGTGCCATCAGTCAACGGGAAGCTAACTATGGCTACACCTTC. It translates to CAISQREANYGYTF.

The chain recombines TRBV9 with TRBJ2-3; D gene uncertain. Trimming stripped 3 bases from V and 0 bases from J, with 8 bases between. The CDR3 loop spans 14 amino acids. From germline, CDR1 is SGDLS and CDR2 YYNGEE. CDR3 loop: CASSAGRSTDTQYF. The CDR3 DNA reads TGTGCCAGCAGCGCCGGTCGTAGCACAGATACGCAGTATTTT.

CDR3 amino acids: CASSFGTGWNEQFF. CDR3 nucleotide sequence: TGCGCCAGCAGCTTCGGGACAGGGTGGAATGAGCAGTTCTTC. The chain joins TRBV5-1 to TRBJ2-1, with 9 bases identical to TRBD1. Germline assignment: CDR1 SGHRS and CDR2 YFSETQ. CDR3 size: 14 residues. Trimming took 2 bases from V and 7 from J; bases not matched to a gene: 4.

The chain has TRBV10-2 and TRBJ2-5; TRBD2 matches 12 bases. Trimming cost V 7 bases and J 0 bases; bases outside gene matches: 3. CDR1 is WSHSY and CDR2 is SAAADI in the germline V gene. This CDR3 comprises 15 residues. CDR3 in amino acids: CASKTSGGYQETQYF. The CDR3 bases are TGCGCCAGCAAAACTAGCGGGGGGTACCAAGAGACCCAGTACTTC.

CDR3 sequence: CAISQEGAPGQPQHF. The CDR3 nucleotides are TGTGCCATCAGCCAGGAGGGGGCTCCGGGTCAGCCCCAGCATTTT. The chain is built from TRBV10-3 and TRBJ1-5; 7 bases align to TRBD1. From germline, CDR1 is ENHRY and CDR2 SYGVKD. This CDR3 is built from 15 residues. The trim removed 6 bases at V and 6 bases at J, leaving 11 bases unmatched.

This clone was observed a few times. This rearrangement joins TRBV19 to TRBJ1-1; TRBD1 might be the D (6 bases). The CDR3 loop spans 14 amino acids. Trimming shortened V by 5 bases and J by 5 bases, and 15 bases separated the two germline ends. Germline-derived CDR1 and CDR2 are LNHDA and SQIVND (reference sequence). The CDR3 nucleotides are TGTGCCAGTAGTGCGCCCGGGACACGGACTGAAGCTTTCTTT. Translating it yields CASSAPGTRTEAFF.

The chain links TRBV6-5 to TRBJ2-1; TRBD1 agrees at 8 bases. V was pared by 0 bases and J by 14 bases, with 3 bases of the junction left unmatched. There are 12 residues in the CDR3. Looked up from germline, CDR1 is MNHEY and CDR2 is SVGAGI. The CDR3 reads CASSYSGQGEFF. The CDR3 nucleotides read TGTGCCAGCAGTTACTCCGGACAGGGCGAGTTCTTC.

V gene TRBV11-2 combines with J gene TRBJ2-7; D is possibly TRBD1 (5 bases). The V gene's germline CDR1 is SGHAT and CDR2 FQNNGV. Trimming took off 1 base at V and 2 bases at J, with 9 bases between the two ends. This CDR3 region has 14 residues. As DNA, the CDR3 is TGTGCCAGCAGCTTAGGGGGCAAAACCTACGAGCAGTACTTC. It is translated as CASSLGGKTYEQYF.

The rearrangement uses TRBV2 and TRBJ2-7; D perhaps matches TRBD1 (5 bases). CDR1 and CDR2 (germline): SNHLY, FYNNEI. Trimming took 7 bases from V and 5 from J, leaving 21 bases between them. The CDR3 consists of 15 residues. CDR3 in amino acids: CASTDLEGHPHEQYF. In DNA form, the CDR3 reads TGTGCCAGCACCGATTTGGAAGGACACCCCCACGAGCAGTACTTC.

This rearrangement joins TRBV7-9 to TRBJ2-7; TRBD1 might be the D (5 bases). The CDR3 has 14 residues. Between the trimmed V and J ends, which lost 1 base and 7 bases, there was a span of 14 bases. CDR1 and CDR2 (germline): SEHNR, FQNEAQ (reference sequence). In DNA, the CDR3 is TGTGCCAGCAGCTTAGAGACCAGGGTTCCGGAGCAGTACTTC. Residues: CASSLETRVPEQYF.

The V and J genes are TRBV28 and TRBJ1-2; D is perhaps TRBD1 (5 bases). The length of the CDR3 is 14 residues. V gave up 5 bases and J gave up 7 bases, with 17 bases separating them. Germline CDR1 MDHEN, CDR2 SYDVKM. As DNA, the CDR3 is TGTGCCAGCAGTCCGGATTTGCTGACAGTTGGCTACACCTTC. This sequence encodes CASSPDLLTVGYTF.